This T cell receptor beta chain is drawn from a study of cytomegalovirus exposure and HLA in healthy donors. The overall study: Early released data had around 79 million unique TCRs, all coming from HLA-typed donors.

Use of 60 Vbeta and 13 Jbeta primers characterized the PCR. Generated by immunoSEQ multiplex PCR, the TCRdb table keeps only in-frame clones and is missing some. The sample data list 70,000 to 85,000 clones. Study observations and caveats: More than 150 TCR beta chains were listed as cytomegalovirus-associated. It emerged from a later analysis that several of the most significant clusters appeared to be linked to common viral pathogens.

In the case of this clone: Antigen unknown.

The germline V gene encodes CDR1 GTSNPN and CDR2 SVGIG (reference sequence). V lost 2 bases and J lost 0, with 22 bases in between. The CDR3 has 18 amino acids. Material for sequencing was PBMCs. J is TRBJ1-2 and V is TRBV30; D not certain. The receptor's source is a female donor in good health and CMV-seropositive. CDR3 sequence (DNA): TGTGCCTGGAGTTCCGCCCGAGCTGACAAGTATACTAACTATGGCTACACCTTC. Amino acids: CAWSSARADKYTNYGYTF.